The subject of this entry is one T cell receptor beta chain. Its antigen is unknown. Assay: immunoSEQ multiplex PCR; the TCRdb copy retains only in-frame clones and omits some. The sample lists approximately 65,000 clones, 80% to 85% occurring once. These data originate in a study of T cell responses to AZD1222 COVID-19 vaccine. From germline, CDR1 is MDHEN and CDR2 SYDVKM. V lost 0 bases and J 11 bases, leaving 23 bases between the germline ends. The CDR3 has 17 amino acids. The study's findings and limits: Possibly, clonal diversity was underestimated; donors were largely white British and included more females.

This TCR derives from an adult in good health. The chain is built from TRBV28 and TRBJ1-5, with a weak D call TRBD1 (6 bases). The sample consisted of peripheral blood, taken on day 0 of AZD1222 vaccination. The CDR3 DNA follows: TGTGCCAGCAGTTTATGGAAACTGGGGGCGGGAAAGGGAGCCCAGCATTTT. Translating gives CASSLWKLGAGKGAQHF. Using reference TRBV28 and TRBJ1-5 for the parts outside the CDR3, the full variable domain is DVKVTQSSRYLVKRTGEKVFLECVQDMDHENMFWYRQDPGLGLRLIYFSYDVKMKEKGDIPEGYSVSREKKERFSLILESASTNQTSMYLCASSLWKLGAGKGAQHFGDGTRLSIL.